This is a list of T cell receptor beta chains from one sample in a study of T cell clones after liver transplantation. Sequencing used immunoSEQ multiplex PCR; TCRdb keeps in-frame clones, though not all of them. The repertoire consists of 80,000 or so clones, with 70% to 85% occurring once and the leading ten covering approximately 0.43%. Here the sequenced sample was CD4+ T cells from blood, taken 45 to 47 months after liver transplant. The receptors shown here come from a human patient who received a liver transplant. Among the T cells, some may be from the graft donor. CDR3s include the opening cysteine and the closing phenylalanine or tryptophan. Fields, in order: clone size, D gene, J gene, V gene, CDR3 DNA, CDR3 protein. D genes are given only for firm matches. Clone sizes are given selectively: once, few, many, or a class where the clone is expanded.

.	.	TRBJ1-1	TRBV11-3	TGTGCCAGCAGCTTGGGTGAGGAGGGCGCTGAAGCTTTCTTT	CASSLGEEGAEAFF
.	.	TRBJ2-2	TRBV19	TGTGCCAGTAGTATAACCGGGATACTGAACACCGGGGAGCTGTTTTTT	CASSITGILNTGELFF
.	TRBD2	TRBJ2-1	TRBV27	TGTGCCAGCAGTTCTCCGGGACTAGCGGGAGGAGATGAGCAGTTCTTC	CASSSPGLAGGDEQFF
once	.	TRBJ1-4	TRBV5-1	TGCGCCAGCAGCTTGGGGGACGTAGGTTTGGGGAAACTGTTTTTT	CASSLGDVGLGKLFF
.	.	TRBJ2-5	TRBV6-5	TGTGCCAGCAGTCCAACTGGTATTAGGACCCAGTACTTC	CASSPTGIRTQYF
once	.	TRBJ2-7	TRBV18	TGTGCCAGCTCACCCAGTGGAGGCCCCCTGGCAGGCGAGCAGTACTTC	CASSPSGGPLAGEQYF
.	.	TRBJ1-5	TRBV7-2	TGTGCCAGCAGCCCGGGACGGTTCGGGGAGAGCAATCAGCCCCAGCATTTT	CASSPGRFGESNQPQHF
.	TRBD2	TRBJ2-3	TRBV28	TGTGCCAGCAGTGCACCGCTTACGGGAGGGCTACAGGATACGCAGTATTTT	CASSAPLTGGLQDTQYF
.	TRBD2	TRBJ2-1	TRBV5-1	TGCGCCAGCAGCGTGCCCTCCACTAGCGGGATTACCAGCTCCTACAATGAGCAGTTCTTC	CASSVPSTSGITSSYNEQFF
.	.	TRBJ1-3	TRBV5-1	TGCGCCAGCAGCTTGGCGGCCTCTGGAAACACCATATATTTT	CASSLAASGNTIYF